Below, one T cell receptor beta chain is given with its context. The count of this clone is one. Its antigen remains unidentified. No base quality values were provided; no much bigger clone lies one nucleotide off. TCRbeta CDR3 regions were amplified from genomic DNA by means of the immunoSEQ Assay, a bias-controlled multiplex PCR. In the original analysis: Within the assay, amplification of reference gene primers was used to estimate how many nucleated cells each sample contained. Sequence reads were collapsed and filtered to measure the absolute abundance of every unique TCRbeta CDR3 rearrangement. For each sample, productive Simpson clonality was calculated as the square root of Simpson's diversity index over productive rearrangements. TCRdb re-hosts the immuneACCESS table, in-frame sequences only. Its copies lack some clones; in the studies checked, an unresolved V gene accounts for under half of them, and the cause for the rest is not known. V, J and clone size derive from that table, while D and trimming were established from the DNA sequence. This sample gives tens of thousands of clones in total; approximately 80% of them show up just once. The ten most abundant clones make up under 5.5% of the sample.

Including cysteine and phenylalanine, the CDR3 has 16 amino acids. Only the CDR3 DNA stays, 48 bases, in frame from base 1. V was cut back by 5 bases and J by 1 base, leaving a gap of 17 bases between them. CDR1 and CDR2 are read off the germline V gene (reference sequence) as SSHAT and FNYEAQ. The entry originates in a study of blood T cell repertoires in COVID-19 (TCRdb year 2020). Describing the broader study: The collaborator samples originated in the United States, Italy and Spain and spanned the acute and convalescent phases of COVID-19. The samples were drawn from two sources: the first 160 participants of the ongoing ImmuneRACE study, and 1,254 subjects contributed by 6 global collaborators. Subjects who had been exposed to COVID-19, were actively infected with it, or had recovered from it provided the deeply sampled blood TCRbeta repertoires that made up the dataset. The prospective study material was composed of cDNA or gDNA derived from T cells, B-cell-depleted T cells, or PBMCs. Where available, HLA class I and class II types were taken from metadata supplied by the sample provider and were not determined by assay-based typing. A de-identified subject ID, COVID-19 status, age in years and sex were almost always included in the sample metadata. The repertoires were made available in a free public database intended to serve as a resource for research on the immune response to SARS-CoV-2.

In Seattle, one collaborating source enrolled patients while the infection was active and tracked those patients longitudinally over the course of disease. Collaborating institutions collected whole blood in K2EDTA tubes following their own protocols. For TCRbeta analysis, collaborators shipped samples as frozen whole blood, isolated PBMCs, or DNA extracted from either of those sample types. Paper-wide results and their limitations: Clinical and demographic metadata were provided uncurated, with the amount varying by source and participant.

The chain is assembled from TRBV7-7 and TRBJ2-5; TRBD1 could be the D gene, as 6 bases match. Sequencing was carried out using peripheral blood. This receptor was identified in a man older than 75 with COVID-19, enrolled during active disease. The DNA is as follows: TGTGCCAGCAGCAGCGGTCCCAGGGGCTCCCAAGAGACCCAGTACTTC. It translates to CASSSGPRGSQETQYF.